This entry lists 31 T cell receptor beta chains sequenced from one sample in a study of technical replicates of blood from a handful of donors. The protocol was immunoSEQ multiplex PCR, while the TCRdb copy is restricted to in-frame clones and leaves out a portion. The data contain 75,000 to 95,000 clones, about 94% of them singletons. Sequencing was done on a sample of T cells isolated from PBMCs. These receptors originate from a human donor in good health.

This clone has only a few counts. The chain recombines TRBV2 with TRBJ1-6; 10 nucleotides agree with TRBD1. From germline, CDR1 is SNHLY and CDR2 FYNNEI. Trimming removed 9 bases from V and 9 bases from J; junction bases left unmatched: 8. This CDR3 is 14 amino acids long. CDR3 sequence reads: CASLPGQGPSPLHF. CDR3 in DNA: TGTGCCAGTTTGCCGGGACAGGGGCCTTCACCCCTCCACTTT.

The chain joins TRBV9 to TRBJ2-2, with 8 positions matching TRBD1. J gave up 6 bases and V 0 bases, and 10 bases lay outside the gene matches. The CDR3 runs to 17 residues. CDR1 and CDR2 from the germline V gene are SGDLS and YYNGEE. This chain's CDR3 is CASSVGRQGAFPGELFF. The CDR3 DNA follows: TGTGCCAGCAGCGTAGGGCGTCAGGGGGCATTTCCCGGGGAGCTGTTTTTT.

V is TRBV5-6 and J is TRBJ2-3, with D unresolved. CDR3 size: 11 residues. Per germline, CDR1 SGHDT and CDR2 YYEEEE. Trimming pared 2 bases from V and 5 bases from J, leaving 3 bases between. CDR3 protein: CASSFRDTQYF. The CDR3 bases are TGTGCCAGCAGCTTTAGAGATACGCAGTATTTT.

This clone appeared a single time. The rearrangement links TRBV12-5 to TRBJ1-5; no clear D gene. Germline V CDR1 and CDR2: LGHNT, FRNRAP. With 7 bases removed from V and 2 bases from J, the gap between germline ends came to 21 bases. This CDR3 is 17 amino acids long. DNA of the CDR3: TGTGCTAGTGAGCAGGCTGCCCCATTTGTTGGCAATCAGCCCCAGCATTTT. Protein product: CASEQAAPFVGNQPQHF.

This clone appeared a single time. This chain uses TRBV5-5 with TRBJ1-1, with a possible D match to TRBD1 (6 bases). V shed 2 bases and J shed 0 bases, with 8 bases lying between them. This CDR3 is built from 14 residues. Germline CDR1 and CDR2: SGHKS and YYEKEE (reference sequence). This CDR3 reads CASSLQGMNTEAFF. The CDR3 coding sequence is TGTGCCAGCAGCTTACAGGGCATGAACACTGAAGCTTTCTTT. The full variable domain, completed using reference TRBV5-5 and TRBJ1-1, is DAGVTQSPTHLIKTRGQQVTLRCSPISGHKSVSWYQQVLGQGPQFIFQYYEKEERGRGNFPDRFSARQFPNYSSELNVNALLLGDSALYLCASSLQGMNTEAFFGQGTRLTVV.

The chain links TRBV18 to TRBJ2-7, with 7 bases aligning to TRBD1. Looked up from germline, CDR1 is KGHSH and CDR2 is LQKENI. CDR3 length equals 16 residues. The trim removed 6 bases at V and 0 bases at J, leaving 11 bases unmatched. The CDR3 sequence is CASSETGVIASYEQYF. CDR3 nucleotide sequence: TGTGCCAGCTCCGAAACAGGGGTCATAGCCTCCTACGAGCAGTACTTC.

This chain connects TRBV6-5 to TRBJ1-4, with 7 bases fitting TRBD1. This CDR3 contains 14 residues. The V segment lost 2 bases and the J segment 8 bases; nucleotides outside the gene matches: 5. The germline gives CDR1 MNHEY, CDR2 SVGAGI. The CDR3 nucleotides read TGTGCCAGCAGTTACCAGGGGGAAGTGGAAAAACTGTTTTTT. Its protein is CASSYQGEVEKLFF.

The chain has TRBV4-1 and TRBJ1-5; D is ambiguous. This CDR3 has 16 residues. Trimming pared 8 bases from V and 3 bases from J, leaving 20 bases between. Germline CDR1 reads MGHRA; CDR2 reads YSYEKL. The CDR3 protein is CASRSSSGTANQPQHF. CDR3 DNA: TGCGCCAGCCGTTCCTCCTCGGGAACAGCCAATCAGCCCCAGCATTTT.

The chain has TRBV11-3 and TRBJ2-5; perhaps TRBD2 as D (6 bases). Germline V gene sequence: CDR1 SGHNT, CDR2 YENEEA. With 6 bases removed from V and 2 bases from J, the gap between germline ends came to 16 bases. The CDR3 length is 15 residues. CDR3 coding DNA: TGTGCCAGCAGTCCCCCTTGGGGGGAACAAGAGACCCAGTACTTC. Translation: CASSPPWGEQETQYF.

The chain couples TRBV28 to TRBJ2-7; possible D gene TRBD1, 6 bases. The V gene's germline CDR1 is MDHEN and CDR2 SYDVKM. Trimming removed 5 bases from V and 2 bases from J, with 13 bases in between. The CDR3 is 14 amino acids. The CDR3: CASSVRGSTYEQYF. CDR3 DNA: TGTGCCAGCAGTGTCAGGGGATCGACCTACGAGCAGTACTTC. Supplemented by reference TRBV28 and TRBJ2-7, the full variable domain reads DVKVTQSSRYLVKRTGEKVFLECVQDMDHENMFWYRQDPGLGLRLIYFSYDVKMKEKGDIPEGYSVSREKKERFSLILESASTNQTSMYLCASSVRGSTYEQYFGPGTRLTVT.

CDR3 loop: CASSFVAGETQYF. The CDR3 region has the DNA TGTGCCAGCAGTTTTGTGGCCGGGGAGACCCAGTACTTC. V is TRBV6-5 and J is TRBJ2-5; D is uncertain. This CDR3 is 13 amino acids long. Germline assignment: CDR1 MNHEY and CDR2 SVGAGI. V lost 4 bases to trimming and J lost 5 bases, with 11 bases between them.

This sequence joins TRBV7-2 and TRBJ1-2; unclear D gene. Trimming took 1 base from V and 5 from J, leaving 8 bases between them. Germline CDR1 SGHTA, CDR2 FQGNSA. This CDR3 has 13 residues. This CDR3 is CASSLDRRYGYTF. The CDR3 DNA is TGTGCCAGCAGCTTAGACAGAAGGTATGGCTACACCTTC.

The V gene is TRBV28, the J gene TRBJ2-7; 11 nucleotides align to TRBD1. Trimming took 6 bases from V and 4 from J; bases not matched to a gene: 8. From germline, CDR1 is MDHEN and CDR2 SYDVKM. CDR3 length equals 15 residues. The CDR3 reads CASRVTGTGGYEQYF. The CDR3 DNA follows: TGTGCCAGCAGGGTTACCGGGACAGGGGGTTACGAGCAGTACTTC.

The CDR3 protein is CASRRASGGFTDTQYF. The DNA for the CDR3 is TGTGCCAGCAGGAGGGCTTCGGGGGGATTCACAGATACGCAGTATTTT. This rearrangement joins TRBV2 to TRBJ2-3; TRBD2 matches 7 bases. V lost 6 bases to trimming and J lost 2 bases; unmatched junction nucleotides: 11. CDR1 and CDR2 (germline): SNHLY, FYNNEI. This CDR3 is 16 amino acids long.

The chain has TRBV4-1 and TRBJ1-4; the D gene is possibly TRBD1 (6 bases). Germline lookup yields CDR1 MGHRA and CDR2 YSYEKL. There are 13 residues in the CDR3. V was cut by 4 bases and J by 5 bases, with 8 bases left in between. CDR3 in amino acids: CASSLTGNEKLFF. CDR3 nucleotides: TGCGCCAGCAGCCTTACAGGGAATGAAAAACTGTTTTTT.

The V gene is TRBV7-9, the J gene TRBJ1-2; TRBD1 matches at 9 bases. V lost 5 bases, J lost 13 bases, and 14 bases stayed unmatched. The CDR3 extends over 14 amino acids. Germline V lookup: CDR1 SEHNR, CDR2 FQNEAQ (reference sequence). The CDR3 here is CASSRDRDRATCTF. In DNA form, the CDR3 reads TGTGCCAGCAGCAGAGACCGGGACAGGGCAACATGCACCTTC.

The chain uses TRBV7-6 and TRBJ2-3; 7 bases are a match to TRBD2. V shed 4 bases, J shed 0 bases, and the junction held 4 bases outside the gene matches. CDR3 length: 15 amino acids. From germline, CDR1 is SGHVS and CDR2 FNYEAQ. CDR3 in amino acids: CASSWLRGSTDTQYF. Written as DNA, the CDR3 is TGTGCCAGCAGCTGGCTGCGGGGGAGCACAGATACGCAGTATTTT.

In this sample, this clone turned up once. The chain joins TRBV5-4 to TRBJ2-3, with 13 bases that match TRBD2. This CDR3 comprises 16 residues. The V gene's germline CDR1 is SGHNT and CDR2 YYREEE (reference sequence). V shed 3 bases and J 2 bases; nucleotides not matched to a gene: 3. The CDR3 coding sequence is TGTGCCAGCAGCTCCGGGACTAGCGGGGTCACAGATACGCAGTATTTT. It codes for CASSSGTSGVTDTQYF. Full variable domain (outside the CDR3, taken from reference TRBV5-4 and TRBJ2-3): ETGVTQSPTHLIKTRGQQVTLRCSSQSGHNTVSWYQQALGQGPQFIFQYYREEENGRGNFPPRFSGLQFPNYSSELNVNALELDDSALYLCASSSGTSGVTDTQYFGPGTRLTVL.

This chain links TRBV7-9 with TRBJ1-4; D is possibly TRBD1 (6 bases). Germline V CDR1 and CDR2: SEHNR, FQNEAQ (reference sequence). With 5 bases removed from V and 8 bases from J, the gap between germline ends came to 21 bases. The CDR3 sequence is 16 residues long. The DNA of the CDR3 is TGTGCCAGCAGCCCCCCTCCGGGAGGGGACAACGAAAAACTGTTTTTT. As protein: CASSPPPGGDNEKLFF.

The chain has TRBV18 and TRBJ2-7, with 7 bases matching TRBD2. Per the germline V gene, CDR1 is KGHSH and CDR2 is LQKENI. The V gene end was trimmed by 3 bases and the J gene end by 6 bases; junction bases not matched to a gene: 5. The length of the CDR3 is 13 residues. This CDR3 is CASSPYGLGEQYF. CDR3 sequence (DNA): TGTGCCAGCTCACCCTACGGACTAGGCGAGCAGTACTTC.

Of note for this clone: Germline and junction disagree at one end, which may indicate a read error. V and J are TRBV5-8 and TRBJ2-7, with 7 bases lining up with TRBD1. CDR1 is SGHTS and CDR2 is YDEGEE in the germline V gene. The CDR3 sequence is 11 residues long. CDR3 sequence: CASSSGQFPWF. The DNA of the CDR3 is TGTGCCAGCAGTTCGGGACAGTTTCCCTGGTTC.

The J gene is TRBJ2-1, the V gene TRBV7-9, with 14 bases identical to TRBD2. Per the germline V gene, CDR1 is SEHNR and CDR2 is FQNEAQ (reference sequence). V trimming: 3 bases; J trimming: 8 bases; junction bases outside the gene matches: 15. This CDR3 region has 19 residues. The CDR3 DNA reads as TGTGCCAGCAGCTTGCCCCCCCCGGGACTAGCGGGGGTCGTGGATGAGCAGTTCTTC. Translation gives CASSLPPPGLAGVVDEQFF.

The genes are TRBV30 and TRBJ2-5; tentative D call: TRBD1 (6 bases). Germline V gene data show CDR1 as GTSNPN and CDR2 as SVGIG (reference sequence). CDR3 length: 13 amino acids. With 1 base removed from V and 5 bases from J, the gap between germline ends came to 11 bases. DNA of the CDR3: TGTGCCTGGAGTGCACAGGGTCTTGAGACCCAGTACTTC. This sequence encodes CAWSAQGLETQYF.

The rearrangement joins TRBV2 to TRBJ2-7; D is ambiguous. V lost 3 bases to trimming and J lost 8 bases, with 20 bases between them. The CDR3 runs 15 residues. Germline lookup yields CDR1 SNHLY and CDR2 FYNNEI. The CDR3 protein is CASSDRLASVVKQYF. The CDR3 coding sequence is TGTGCCAGCAGTGACAGACTGGCGTCAGTGGTGAAGCAGTACTTC.

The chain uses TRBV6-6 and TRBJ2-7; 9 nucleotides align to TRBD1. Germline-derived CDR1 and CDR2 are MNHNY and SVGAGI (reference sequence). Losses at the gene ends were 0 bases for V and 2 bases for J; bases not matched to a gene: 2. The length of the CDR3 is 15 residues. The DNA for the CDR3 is TGTGCCAGCAGTTACTCTGGGACAGGGACCTACGAGCAGTACTTC. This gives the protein CASSYSGTGTYEQYF.

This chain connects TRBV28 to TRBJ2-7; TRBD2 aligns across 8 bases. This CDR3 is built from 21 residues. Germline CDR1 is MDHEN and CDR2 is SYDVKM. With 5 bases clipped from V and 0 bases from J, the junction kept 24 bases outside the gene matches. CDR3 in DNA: TGTGCCAGCAGTCCGACCTCGCCGATTTGGCGGGAGGCGACCTCCTCCTACGAGCAGTACTTC. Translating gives CASSPTSPIWREATSSYEQYF.

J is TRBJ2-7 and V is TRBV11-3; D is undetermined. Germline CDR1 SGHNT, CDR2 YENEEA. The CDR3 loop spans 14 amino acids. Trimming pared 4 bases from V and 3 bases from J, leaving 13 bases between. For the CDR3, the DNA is TGTGCCAGCAGCTCAGAGTTGGGCGACTACGAGCAGTACTTC. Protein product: CASSSELGDYEQYF.

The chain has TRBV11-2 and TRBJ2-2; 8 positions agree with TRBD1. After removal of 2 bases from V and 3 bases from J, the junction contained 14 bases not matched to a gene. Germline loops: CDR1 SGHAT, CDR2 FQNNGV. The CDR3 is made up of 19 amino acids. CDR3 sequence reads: CASSLLRDRLELDTGELFF. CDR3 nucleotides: TGTGCCAGCAGCTTATTACGGGACAGGCTCGAGTTGGACACCGGGGAGCTGTTTTTT.

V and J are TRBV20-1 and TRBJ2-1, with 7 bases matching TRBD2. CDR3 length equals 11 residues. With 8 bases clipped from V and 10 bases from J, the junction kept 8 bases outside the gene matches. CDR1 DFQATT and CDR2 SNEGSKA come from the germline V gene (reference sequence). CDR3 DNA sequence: TGCAGTCCGATCAGCGGGGCCGAGCAGTTCTTC. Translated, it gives CSPISGAEQFF.

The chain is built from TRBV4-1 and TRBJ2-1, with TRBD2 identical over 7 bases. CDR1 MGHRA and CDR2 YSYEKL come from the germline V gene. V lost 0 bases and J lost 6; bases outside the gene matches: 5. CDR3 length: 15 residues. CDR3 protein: CASSQDTSGVNEQFF. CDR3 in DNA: TGCGCCAGCAGCCAAGACACCAGCGGGGTCAATGAGCAGTTCTTC.

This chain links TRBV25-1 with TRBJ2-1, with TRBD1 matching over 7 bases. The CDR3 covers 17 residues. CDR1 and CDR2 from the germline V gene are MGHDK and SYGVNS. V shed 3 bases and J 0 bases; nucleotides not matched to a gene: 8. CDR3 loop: CASSDLQGQSSYNEQFF. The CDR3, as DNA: TGTGCCAGCAGTGATCTACAGGGGCAGAGCTCCTACAATGAGCAGTTCTTC. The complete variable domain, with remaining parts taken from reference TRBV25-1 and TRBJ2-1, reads EADIYQTPRYLVIGTGKKITLECSQTMGHDKMYWYQQDPGMELHLIHYSYGVNSTEKGDLSSESTVSRIRTEHFPLTLESARPSHTSQYLCASSDLQGQSSYNEQFFGPGTRLTVL.